This T cell receptor (beta chain) was sequenced during a study of blood T cell repertoires in COVID-19. Clones were read by immunoSEQ multiplex PCR, and TCRdb kept only the in-frame ones, dropping some. The sample lists 43,000 or so clones; about 87% were seen once. Specimen: peripheral blood. This receptor was obtained from a man aged 55-75 years with active COVID-19.

The CDR3 here is CASSRERTAGTDTQYF. Written as DNA, the CDR3 is TGTGCCAGTAGTAGAGAACGGACAGCGGGCACAGATACGCAGTATTTT. This rearrangement joins TRBV19 to TRBJ2-3; a weak D match, TRBD1 (6 bases). CDR1 is LNHDA, CDR2 SQIVND, per germline (reference sequence). The CDR3 runs to 16 residues. The V and J ends lost 4 bases and 1 base respectively, with 15 bases between them.